This is a list of T cell receptor beta chains from one sample in a study of early T cells in non-severe SARS-CoV-2 infection. A single record per CDR3 protein comes from TCRdb applying MiXCR to the 5' RACE reads. This sample yields 80,000 to 95,000 distinct CDR3 sequences, of which 12% are seen a single time; over 6% belongs to the top ten. Sequencing was carried out using whole blood. All receptors come from an adult who was a healthcare worker with PCR-confirmed SARS-CoV-2 infection or an uninfected control (not recorded which). The CDR3 runs from the conserved cysteine through the conserved F or W. A D gene is named only where the DNA matches it firmly. A clone size is listed for some rows: how often the clone was seen (once, few, many), or a class if it is expanded.

TRBV7-8	NA	NA	TRBJ2-3	TGTGCCAGCAGCCCACCTAGAAGAGGGCGCGCGGGAGATACGCAGTATTTT	CASSPPRRGRAGDTQYF
TRBV7-2	NA	NA	TRBJ1-5	TGTGCCAGCAGCTTTAAGGGGGATCAGCCCCAGCATTTT	CASSFKGDQPQHF
TRBV5-5	NA	NA	TRBJ1-2	TGTGCCAGCAGCTTAGGGGAATATGGCTACACCTTC	CASSLGEYGYTF
TRBV11-2	TRBD2	few	TRBJ2-3	TGTGCCAGCAGCTCGGGACTAGCGGGAGCCGCCCTGGCAGATACGCAGTATTTT	CASSSGLAGAALADTQYF
TRBV20-1	NA	few	TRBJ1-3	TGCAGTGCTAGAGGGGCAGGGGTTGGAAACACCATATATTTT	CSARGAGVGNTIYF
TRBV9	NA	few	TRBJ1-1	TGTGCCAGCAGCCCGACGACAGCCCTGAACACTGAAGCTTTCTTT	CASSPTTALNTEAFF
TRBV20-1	TRBD2	NA	TRBJ2-3	TGCAGTGCTAGAGATCAAACTAGCGGGGGTATAGGTACGCAGTATTTT	CSARDQTSGGIGTQYF
TRBV20-1	NA	NA	TRBJ1-2	TGCAGTGCCGGGAATCCTCCTAGGCCTGGCTACACCTTC	CSAGNPPRPGYTF
TRBV20-1	NA	many	TRBJ2-5	TGCAGTGCCACACTCGGGGGAGGGGGAGAGACCCAGTACTTC	CSATLGGGGETQYF
TRBV7-2	NA	few	TRBJ2-2	TGTGCCAGCAGCGTAGGATTTGCCGGGGAGCTGTTTTTT	CASSVGFAGELFF
TRBV4-2	NA	NA	TRBJ2-3	TGTGCCAGCAGCCAAGTGTCGGAGGAGACGCAGTATTTT	CASSQVSEETQYF
TRBV18	NA	few	TRBJ2-7	TGTGCCAGCTCACCACGATACAGGGCACAACACTACGAGCAGTACTTC	CASSPRYRAQHYEQYF
TRBV7-9	NA	many	TRBJ1-4	TGTGCCAGCAGCGTAGGCGGGACAACTACAACTAATGAAAAACTGTTTTTT	CASSVGGTTTTNEKLFF
TRBV7-3	TRBD2	few	TRBJ2-3	TGTGCCAGCAGCTTAGGCGGGAGCGGTACGCAGTATTTT	CASSLGGSGTQYF
TRBV5-4	TRBD1	few	TRBJ2-1	TGTGCCAGCAGTCGGGACAGGAACAATGAGCAGTTCTTC	CASSRDRNNEQFF
TRBV14	NA	NA	TRBJ1-4	TGTGCCAGCAGCCAAGCGTCCGTGGCAAAACTGTTTTTT	CASSQASVAKLFF
TRBV11-2	NA	NA	TRBJ2-5	TGTGCCAGCAGCTTAAACGATTTCCAAGGGTCGACCCAGTACTTC	CASSLNDFQGSTQYF